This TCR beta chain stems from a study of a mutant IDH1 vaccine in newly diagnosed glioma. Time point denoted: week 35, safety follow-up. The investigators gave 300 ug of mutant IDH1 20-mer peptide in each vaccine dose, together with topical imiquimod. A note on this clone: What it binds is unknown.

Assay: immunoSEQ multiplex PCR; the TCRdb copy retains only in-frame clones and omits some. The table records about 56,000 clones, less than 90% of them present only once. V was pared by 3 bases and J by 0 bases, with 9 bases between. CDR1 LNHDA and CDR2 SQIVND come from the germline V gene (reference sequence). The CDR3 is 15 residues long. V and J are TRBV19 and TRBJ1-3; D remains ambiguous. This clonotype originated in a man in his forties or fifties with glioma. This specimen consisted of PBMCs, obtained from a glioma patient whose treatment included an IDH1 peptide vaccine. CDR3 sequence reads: CASSITVFSGNTIYF. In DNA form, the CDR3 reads TGTGCCAGTAGTATCACAGTGTTCTCTGGAAACACCATATATTTT.